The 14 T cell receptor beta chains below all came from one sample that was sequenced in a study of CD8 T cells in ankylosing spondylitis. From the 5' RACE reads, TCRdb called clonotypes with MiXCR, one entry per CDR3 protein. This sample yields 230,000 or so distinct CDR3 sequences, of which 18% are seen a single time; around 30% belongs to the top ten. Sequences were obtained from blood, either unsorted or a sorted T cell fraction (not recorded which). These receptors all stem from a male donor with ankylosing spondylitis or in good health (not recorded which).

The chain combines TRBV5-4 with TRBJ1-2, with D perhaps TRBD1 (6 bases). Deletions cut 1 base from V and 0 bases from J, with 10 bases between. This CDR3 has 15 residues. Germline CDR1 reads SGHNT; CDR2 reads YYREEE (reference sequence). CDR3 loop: CASSLTGNPNYGYTF. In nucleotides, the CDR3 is TGTGCCAGCAGCTTGACAGGGAACCCTAACTATGGCTACACCTTC.

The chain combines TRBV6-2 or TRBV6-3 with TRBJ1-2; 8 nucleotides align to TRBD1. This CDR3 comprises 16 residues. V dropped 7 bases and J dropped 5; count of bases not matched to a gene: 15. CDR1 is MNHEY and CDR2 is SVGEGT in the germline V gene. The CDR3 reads CASTATSMRTGYGYTF. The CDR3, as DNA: TGTGCCAGCACCGCAACGAGCATGAGGACAGGGTATGGCTACACCTTC.

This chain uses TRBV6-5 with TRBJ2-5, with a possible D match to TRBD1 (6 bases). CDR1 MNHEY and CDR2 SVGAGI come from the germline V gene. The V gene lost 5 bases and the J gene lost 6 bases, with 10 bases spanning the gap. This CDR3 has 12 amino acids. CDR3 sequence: CASSTDSKTQYF. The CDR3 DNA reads TGTGCCAGCAGTACGGACAGTAAGACCCAGTACTTC.

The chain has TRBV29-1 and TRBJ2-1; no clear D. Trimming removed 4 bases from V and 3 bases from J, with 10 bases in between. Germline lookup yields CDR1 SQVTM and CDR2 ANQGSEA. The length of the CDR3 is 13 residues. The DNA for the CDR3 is TGCAGCGTTGTGGCCGGAGACTACAATGAGCAGTTCTTC. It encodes CSVVAGDYNEQFF.

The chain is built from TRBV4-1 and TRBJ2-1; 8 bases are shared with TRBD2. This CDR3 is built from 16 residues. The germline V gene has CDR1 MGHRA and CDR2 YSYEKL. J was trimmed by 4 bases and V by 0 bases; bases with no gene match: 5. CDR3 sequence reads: CASSQDTAGDYNEQFF. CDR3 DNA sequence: TGCGCCAGCAGCCAAGATACAGCGGGAGATTACAATGAGCAGTTCTTC.

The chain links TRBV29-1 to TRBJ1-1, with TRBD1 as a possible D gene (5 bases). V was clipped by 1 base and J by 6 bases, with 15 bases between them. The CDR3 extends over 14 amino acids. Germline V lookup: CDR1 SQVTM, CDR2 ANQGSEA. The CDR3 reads CSVEGAGTMPEAFF. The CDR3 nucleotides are TGCAGCGTTGAAGGGGCAGGGACGATGCCTGAAGCTTTCTTT.

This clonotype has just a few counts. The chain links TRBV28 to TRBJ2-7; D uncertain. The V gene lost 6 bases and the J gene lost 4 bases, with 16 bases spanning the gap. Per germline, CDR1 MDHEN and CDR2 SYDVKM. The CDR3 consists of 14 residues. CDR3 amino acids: CASSTPRAGYEQYF. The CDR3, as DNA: TGTGCCAGCAGCACCCCCCGGGCCGGTTACGAGCAGTACTTC.

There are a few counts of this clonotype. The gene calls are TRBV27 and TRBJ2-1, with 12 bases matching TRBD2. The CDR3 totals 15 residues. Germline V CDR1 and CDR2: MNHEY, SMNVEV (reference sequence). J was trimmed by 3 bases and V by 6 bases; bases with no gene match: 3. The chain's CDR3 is CASSKGLAGYNEQFF. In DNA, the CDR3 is TGTGCCAGCAGCAAGGGACTAGCGGGCTACAATGAGCAGTTCTTC.

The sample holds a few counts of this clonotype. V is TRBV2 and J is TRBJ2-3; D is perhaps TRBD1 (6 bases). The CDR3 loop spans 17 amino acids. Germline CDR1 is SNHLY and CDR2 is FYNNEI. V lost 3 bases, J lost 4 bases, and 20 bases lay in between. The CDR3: CASSDERGDIEADTQYF. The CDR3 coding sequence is TGTGCCAGCAGTGATGAGAGAGGGGACATAGAGGCAGATACGCAGTATTTT. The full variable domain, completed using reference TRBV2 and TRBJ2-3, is EPEVTQTPSHQVTQMGQEVILRCVPISNHLYFYWYRQILGQKVEFLVSFYNNEISEKSEIFDDQFSVERPDGSNFTLKIRSTKLEDSAMYFCASSDERGDIEADTQYFGPGTRLTVL.

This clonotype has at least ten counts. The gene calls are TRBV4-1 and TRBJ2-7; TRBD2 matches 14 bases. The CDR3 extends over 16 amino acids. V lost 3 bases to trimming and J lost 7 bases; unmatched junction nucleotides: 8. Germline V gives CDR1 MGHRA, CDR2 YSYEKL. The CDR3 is CASSHGTSGRSREQYF. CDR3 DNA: TGCGCCAGCAGCCACGGGACTAGCGGGAGAAGTAGGGAGCAGTACTTC.

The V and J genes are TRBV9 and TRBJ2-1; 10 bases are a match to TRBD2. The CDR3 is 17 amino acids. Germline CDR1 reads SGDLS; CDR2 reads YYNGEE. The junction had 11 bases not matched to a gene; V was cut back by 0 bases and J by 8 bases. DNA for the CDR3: TGTGCCAGCAGCGTAGAGGCCAGCGGGAGGGCCGGTGATGAGCAGTTCTTC. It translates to CASSVEASGRAGDEQFF.

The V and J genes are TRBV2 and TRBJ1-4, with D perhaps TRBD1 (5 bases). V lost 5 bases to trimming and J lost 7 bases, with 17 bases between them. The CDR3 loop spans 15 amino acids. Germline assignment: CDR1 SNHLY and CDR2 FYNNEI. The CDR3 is CASSPRRGAGEKLFF. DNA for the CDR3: TGTGCCAGCAGTCCCCGGAGGGGCGCGGGTGAAAAACTGTTTTTT. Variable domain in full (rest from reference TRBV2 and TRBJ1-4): EPEVTQTPSHQVTQMGQEVILRCVPISNHLYFYWYRQILGQKVEFLVSFYNNEISEKSEIFDDQFSVERPDGSNFTLKIRSTKLEDSAMYFCASSPRRGAGEKLFFGSGTQLSVL.

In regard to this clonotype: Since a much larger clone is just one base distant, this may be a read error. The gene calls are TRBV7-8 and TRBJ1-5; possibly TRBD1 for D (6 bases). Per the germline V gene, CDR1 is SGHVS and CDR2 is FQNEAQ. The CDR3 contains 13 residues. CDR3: CAISGQGNQPQHF. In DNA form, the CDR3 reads TGTGCCATCAGCGGGCAGGGGAATCAGCCCCAGCATTTT.

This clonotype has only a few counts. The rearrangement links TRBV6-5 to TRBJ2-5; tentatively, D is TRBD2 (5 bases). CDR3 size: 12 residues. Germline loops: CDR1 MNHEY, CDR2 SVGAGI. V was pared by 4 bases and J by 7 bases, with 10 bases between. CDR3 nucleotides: TGTGCCAGCAGTTCGGGGAAGATGACCCAGTACTTC. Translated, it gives CASSSGKMTQYF.